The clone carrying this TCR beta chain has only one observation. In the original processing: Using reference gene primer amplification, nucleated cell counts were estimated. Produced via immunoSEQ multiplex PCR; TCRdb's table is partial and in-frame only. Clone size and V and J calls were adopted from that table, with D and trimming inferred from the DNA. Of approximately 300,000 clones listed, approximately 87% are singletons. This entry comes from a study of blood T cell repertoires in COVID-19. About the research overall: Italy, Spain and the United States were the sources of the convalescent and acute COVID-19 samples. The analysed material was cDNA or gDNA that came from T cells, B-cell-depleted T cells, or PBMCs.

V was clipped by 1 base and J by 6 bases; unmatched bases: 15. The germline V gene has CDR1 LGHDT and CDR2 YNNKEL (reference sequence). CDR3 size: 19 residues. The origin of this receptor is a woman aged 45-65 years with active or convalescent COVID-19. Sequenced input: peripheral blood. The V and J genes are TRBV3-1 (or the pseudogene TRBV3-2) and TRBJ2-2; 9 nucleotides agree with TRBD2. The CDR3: CASSQAILAGDEMAGELFF. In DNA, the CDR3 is TGTGCCAGCAGCCAAGCAATTTTAGCGGGAGATGAGATGGCCGGGGAGCTGTTTTTT.